This entry lists 19 T cell receptor beta chains sequenced from one sample in a study of T cells in Graves' hyperthyroidism and ophthalmopathy. TCR beta CDR3 region amplification was performed from RNA transcripts. A first-round RT-PCR of the TCR CDR3 used the HTBI primer set. TCRdb used MiXCR to reprocess the multiplex PCR reads, holding one entry per CDR3 protein. Counted here are approximately 400,000 distinct CDR3 sequences, roughly 14% occurring once; the ten biggest clones make up roughly 11%. Sequenced input: blood. These receptors were taken from a woman in her sixties or seventies with Graves' hyperthyroidism.

The chain is built from TRBV19 and TRBJ1-2, with 7 bases matching TRBD1. Germline CDR1 is LNHDA and CDR2 is SQIVND (reference sequence). V shed 10 bases, J shed 1 base, and the junction held 6 bases outside the gene matches. This CDR3 region has 13 residues. CDR3 region: CATRDRDNYGYTF. CDR3 sequence (DNA): TGTGCCACGAGAGACAGGGATAACTATGGCTACACCTTC.

As for this clonotype: This is likely a read error, given that the CDR3 carries no conserved phenylalanine or tryptophan at its end. The chain is built from TRBV28 and TRBJ2-1, with 7 bases matching TRBD1. Germline assignment: CDR1 MDHEN and CDR2 SYDVKM. Trimming cost V 6 bases and J 0 bases; bases outside gene matches: 5. The CDR3 is made up of 15 amino acids. Here the CDR3 DNA reads TGTGCCAGCAGAGAAGGGACAGTCTCCTACAATGAGCAGTTCCTC. Its protein is CASREGTVSYNEQFL.

This clonotype showed up many times. The chain uses TRBV24-1 and TRBJ2-5, with D possibly being TRBD2 (6 bases). The CDR3 is made up of 12 amino acids. V was shortened by 9 bases and J by 3 bases, with 10 bases between the two germline ends. Germline assignment: CDR1 KGHDR and CDR2 SFDVKD. DNA for the CDR3: TGTGCCACCGGGGGGTTGGAAGAGACCCAGTACTTC. The encoded protein is CATGGLEETQYF.

This clonotype was seen ten or more times. This chain connects TRBV20-1 to TRBJ2-1, with 8 positions matching TRBD2. There are 13 residues in the CDR3. Per germline, CDR1 DFQATT and CDR2 SNEGSKA (reference sequence). The junction had 3 bases not matched to a gene; V was cut back by 5 bases and J by 3 bases. The DNA of the CDR3 is TGCAGTGCTGCCGGGACTAGCTACAATGAGCAGTTCTTC. It encodes CSAAGTSYNEQFF.

In the case of this clonotype: One base away lies a much larger clone, so this may be a sequencing read error. The V call is TRBV20-1, the J call TRBJ1-2; D gene unclear. Germline loops: CDR1 DFQATT, CDR2 SNEGSKA (reference sequence). CDR3 length: 12 residues. The V and J ends lost 5 bases and 2 bases respectively, with 9 bases between them. The CDR3 reads CSAGSGNYGYTF. The CDR3 coding sequence is TGCAGTGCTGGTTCCGGGAACTATGGCTACACCTTC.

Many counts were recorded for this clonotype. V is TRBV2 and J is TRBJ2-1; the match to TRBD2 covers 13 bases. Germline values: CDR1 SNHLY, CDR2 FYNNEI. The CDR3 loop spans 14 amino acids. V lost 9 bases, J lost 9 bases, and 8 bases stayed unmatched. CDR3 nucleotides: TGTGCCAGTACCGGACTAGCGGGAGAGGGTGAGCAGTTCTTC. Translating gives CASTGLAGEGEQFF.

This clonotype was observed at least ten times. The rearrangement uses TRBV2 and TRBJ1-5, with TRBD1 matching 7 bases. The V gene end was trimmed by 8 bases and the J gene end by 3 bases; junction bases not matched to a gene: 7. The CDR3 is 14 amino acids. Germline lookup yields CDR1 SNHLY and CDR2 FYNNEI. CDR3 loop: CASSGQANNQPQHF. CDR3 in DNA: TGTGCCAGCTCCGGACAGGCCAACAATCAGCCCCAGCATTTT.

This clonotype was counted a few times. J is TRBJ1-6 and V is TRBV5-1; TRBD1 might be the D (5 bases). The CDR3 loop spans 16 amino acids. V lost 2 bases and J lost 2, with 11 bases in between. Germline lookup yields CDR1 SGHRS and CDR2 YFSETQ. CDR3 in DNA: TGCGCCAGCAGCTTCTGGACAATCACCTATAATTCACCCCTCCACTTT. It translates to CASSFWTITYNSPLHF. Drawing the rest from reference TRBV5-1 and TRBJ1-6, the complete variable domain is KAGVTQTPRYLIKTRGQQVTLSCSPISGHRSVSWYQQTPGQGLQFLFEYFSETQRNKGNFPGRFSGRQFSNSRSEMNVSTLELGDSALYLCASSFWTITYNSPLHFGNGTRLTVT.

This clonotype was counted at least ten times. The chain has TRBV27 and TRBJ1-5; 8 bases agree with TRBD1. The V gene end was trimmed by 5 bases and the J gene end by 3 bases; junction bases not matched to a gene: 6. This CDR3 contains 15 residues. Germline CDR1 reads MNHEY; CDR2 reads SMNVEV (reference sequence). The CDR3: CASSPTDRDNQPQHF. The CDR3 region has the DNA TGTGCCAGCAGTCCAACGGACAGGGACAATCAGCCCCAGCATTTT.

This clonotype was seen repeatedly, ten times or more. The rearrangement uses TRBV7-3 and TRBJ2-1, with a tentative D call TRBD1 (6 bases). The V end was cut by 0 bases, the J end by 9 bases, with 12 bases between. The CDR3 extends over 14 amino acids. CDR1 SGHTA and CDR2 FQGTGA come from the germline V gene. In DNA form, the CDR3 reads TGTGCCAGCAGCTTAACAGGCAGGGGTTCTGAGCAGTTCTTC. Amino acid sequence: CASSLTGRGSEQFF. Based on the CDR3 plus reference TRBV7-3 and TRBJ2-1, the full variable domain is GAGVSQTPSNKVTEKGKYVELRCDPISGHTALYWYRQSLGQGPEFLIYFQGTGAADDSGLPNDRFFAVRPEGSVSTLKIQRTERGDSAVYLCASSLTGRGSEQFFGPGTRLTVL.

This clonotype occurred a few times. The gene calls are TRBV5-1 and TRBJ1-2; D not certain. Trimming removed 4 bases at V and 6 bases at J, with 19 bases between. The CDR3 has 15 amino acids. CDR1 SGHRS and CDR2 YFSETQ come from the germline V gene. The chain's CDR3 is CASSPKPDPSDGYTF. The CDR3 nucleotides read TGCGCCAGCAGCCCGAAACCAGATCCTTCGGATGGCTACACCTTC.

This clonotype was counted at least ten times. The V call is TRBV19, the J call TRBJ1-2; D may be TRBD1 (6 bases). CDR3 length: 13 residues. Trimming removed 7 bases at V and 2 bases at J, with 11 bases between. Per germline, CDR1 LNHDA and CDR2 SQIVND (reference sequence). The CDR3 region is CASNGGQNYGYTF. The CDR3 nucleotides read TGTGCCAGTAATGGGGGGCAGAACTATGGCTACACCTTC. The whole variable domain, filled in from reference TRBV19 and TRBJ1-2, reads DGGITQSPKYLFRKEGQNVTLSCEQNLNHDAMYWYRQDPGQGLRLIYYSQIVNDFQKGDIAEGYSVSREKKESFPLTVTSAQKNPTAFYLCASNGGQNYGYTFGSGTRLTVV.

The chain is built from TRBV15 and TRBJ2-4; no reliable D call. The CDR3 covers 15 residues. Between the trimmed V and J ends, which lost 0 bases and 10 bases, there was a span of 16 bases. Germline values: CDR1 LNHNV, CDR2 YYDKDF (reference sequence). The DNA for the CDR3 is TGTGCCACCAGCAGAGATTGGGCCGGCGATGGGATTCAGTACTTC. It yields the protein CATSRDWAGDGIQYF.

The chain carries TRBV19 and TRBJ1-1, with 7 bases fitting TRBD1. This CDR3 contains 14 residues. The germline gives CDR1 LNHDA, CDR2 SQIVND (reference sequence). The trim removed 0 bases at V and 4 bases at J, leaving 2 bases unmatched. The CDR3 nucleotides are TGTGCCAGTAGTATAGATCAGGGGGGCACTGAAGCTTTCTTT. This translates into CASSIDQGGTEAFF.

Ten or more counts support this clonotype. The chain recombines TRBV30 with TRBJ1-4, with 8 bases fitting TRBD1. The V gene's germline CDR1 is GTSNPN and CDR2 SVGIG (reference sequence). This CDR3 is built from 14 residues. V was pared by 5 bases and J by 7 bases, with 9 bases of the junction left unmatched. CDR3 sequence reads: CAWSRQGMPEKLFF. In DNA, the CDR3 is TGTGCCTGGTCGCGACAGGGGATGCCTGAAAAACTGTTTTTT.

The chain joins TRBV6-1 to TRBJ1-1; 9 bases agree with TRBD1. Germline V gene lookup returns CDR1 MNHNS and CDR2 SASEGT. The CDR3 extends over 18 amino acids. Trimming cost V 5 bases and J 1 base; bases outside gene matches: 14. The DNA of the CDR3 is TGTGCCAGCAGTATAAACACAGGGGGCGCTGAGTGGAACACTGAAGCTTTCTTT. Protein: CASSINTGGAEWNTEAFF.

This clonotype was detected ten times or more. J is TRBJ1-2 and V is TRBV12-3 or TRBV12-4; D uncertain. V was pared by 4 bases and J by 0 bases, with 9 bases between. This CDR3 is 14 amino acids long. CDR3 coding DNA: TGTGCCAGCAGTTATCTTGGATCTAACTATGGCTACACCTTC. This codes for CASSYLGSNYGYTF.

This clonotype was recorded at least ten times. The V gene is TRBV12-3 or TRBV12-4, the J gene TRBJ2-7; D ambiguous. The CDR3 loop spans 13 amino acids. Between the trimmed V and J ends, which lost 2 bases and 2 bases, there was a span of 7 bases. The CDR3 spells CASSLTGPYEQYF. The CDR3 DNA reads as TGTGCCAGCAGTTTAACCGGTCCCTACGAGCAGTACTTC.

The chain has TRBV12-3 or TRBV12-4 and TRBJ2-5, with a tentative D call TRBD2 (5 bases). The CDR3 extends over 16 amino acids. V lost 1 base and J 2 bases, leaving 14 bases between the germline ends. The CDR3 coding sequence is TGTGCCAGCAGTTTAGACCCCCGGCTAGCTCAAGAGACCCAGTACTTC. This codes for CASSLDPRLAQETQYF.